One T cell receptor (beta chain) is described in this entry. This clone's antigen is unknown. Base quality data are lacking; no much larger clone is found one base away. TCR beta CDR3 regions were amplified from RNA transcripts for repertoire sequencing. HTBI primers and the Qiagen OneStep RT-PCR kit were used in a first-round RT-PCR, which was followed by a second-round multiplex PCR, size selection and purification. The libraries underwent paired-end sequencing with 100 bp reads on an Illumina HiSeq2000. Per the authors' processing: SOAPnuke was used to process the reads, removing any read that contained adapters or uncalled bases, had a mean Phred below 15, or lacked an exact match to the constant primer or identifier. COPE v1.2.5 was used to merge the high-quality paired reads. Each unique nucleotide sequence was treated as a clonotype, and MiTCR v1.1 was used to align the clonotypes to the IMGT TRB V, D and J references. Only V-J combinations with frequency above 0.0001 were analysed, covering over 99% of repertoires. For each V-J combination, a TCR clonal expansion and chaos score was defined as the ratio of F50 clonal expansion to chaos observed in the TCRdist matrix. Features were reduced by Welch's t-statistics and random forest to over 10 V-J combinations, which fed a naive Bayes classifier. The similarity between thyroid and blood repertoires was quantified using the Morisita-Horn index. TCRdb handled the public reads itself, with Q25 trimming in fastp and clone calling in MiXCR, and kept productive beta chains. Every CDR3 protein is listed once, alongside the most common genes and DNA of its rows. The V and J calls were not made by the authors but by TCRdb's processing. The sample table lists some 200,000 distinct CDR3 sequences, 25% to 35% of them with a count of one. The top ten constitute approximately 8.2% of the sample.

This sample is part of a study of Graves' ophthalmopathy and Graves' hyperthyroidism (dated by TCRdb to the late 2010s). Regarding the complete study: Peripheral blood was collected before any treatment was given, at the time of initial diagnosis. To tell Graves' ophthalmopathy apart from Graves' hyperthyroidism, and to predict which patients would progress to ophthalmopathy, the study relied on TCR beta repertoire signatures. In total, 135 blood samples were TCR-sequenced: around 42 ophthalmopathy, some 72 hyperthyroidism and some 17 hyperthyroidism-to-ophthalmopathy patients. To explore V-J signatures that distinguish ophthalmopathy from hyperthyroidism, a discovery set of 100 patients was enrolled, made up of 40 to 45 with ophthalmopathy and 55 to 65 with stable hyperthyroidism. For independent validation, a separate cohort was made up of 18 hyperthyroidism patients plus 17 patients who later progressed from hyperthyroidism to ophthalmopathy. T-cell repertoires of thyroid tissue and blood were compared in 5 or 6 hyperthyroidism patients. Following sampling, methimazole starting at 30 mg daily was administered to hyperthyroidism patients, and high-dose intravenous methylprednisolone was administered to ophthalmopathy patients. For training and testing, the 100 or so patients in the discovery cohort were randomly divided in a 7:3 ratio. Study-wide findings and limitations: Among expanded thyroid clonotypes with frequency above 0.001, most also showed up in blood, which suggests that blood repertoires may reflect the thyroid immune response. In validation, the model predicted ophthalmopathy progression with 55% to 71% sensitivity and 72.22% specificity; roughly 12 predicted patients were CT-confirmed with GO in a median of approximately 6.5 months. Sample size was not statistically predetermined, and group allocation was not concealed from the investigators. In cross-validation, the 13-signature model distinguished ophthalmopathy from stable hyperthyroidism with approximately 85% sensitivity and 81% to 83% specificity, and in the test set the corresponding values were roughly 80% and 75%.

Measured from the cysteine to the phenylalanine, the CDR3 is 14 residues long. Kept here is only the CDR3 DNA, which spans 42 bases and is read in frame from base 1. V was cut back by 6 bases and J by 5 bases, leaving a gap of 16 bases between them. Looking up the germline V gene yields CDR1 MNHNS and CDR2 SASEGT. Ophthalmopathy patients had moderately to severely active disease, Clinical Activity Score of at least 3, NOSPECS grade of at least 4, and disease duration under 3 months. Patients were excluded if they had other autoimmune diseases, uncontrolled infections, pregnancy or lactation. Diagnosis was based on clinical symptoms, serum thyroxine, TRAb, thyroid ultrasound and orbital computed tomography. Ficoll-Paque density gradient centrifugation was used to isolate PBMCs from about 10 ml of fresh peripheral blood. Trizol reagent was used to extract the total RNA, and its quality was then checked on an Agilent 2100 Bioanalyzer.

The sequenced material came from peripheral blood. This clonotype was sampled from a middle-aged man with Graves' ophthalmopathy. Donor details come from another sample of the same person, matched by shared clones. The rearranged segments are TRBV6-1 and TRBJ2-5, with no reliable assignment of the D segment. The CDR3 corresponds to CASSRSSSGETQYF. The nucleotide sequence reads as follows: TGTGCCAGCAGCAGGAGTTCCTCCGGGGAGACCCAGTACTTC.